These T cell receptor beta chains were read from a single sample in a study of T cells in Graves' hyperthyroidism and ophthalmopathy. Each CDR3 protein gets one entry after TCRdb re-called the multiplex PCR reads with MiXCR. Among around 490,000 distinct CDR3 sequences listed, roughly 21% were seen once. Material: blood. The receptors were sampled from a man between 35 and 55 years old with Graves' ophthalmopathy. Each CDR3 is given with its conserved first and last residue. Fields, in order: clone size, J gene, V gene, D gene, CDR3 DNA, CDR3 protein. A D gene is named only where the DNA matches it firmly. A clone size is listed for some rows: how often the clone was seen (once, few, many), or a class if it is expanded.

many | TRBJ1-1 | TRBV30 | TRBD1 | TGTGCCTGGGCAGGGGGCTTGAACACTGAAGCTTTCTTT | CAWAGGLNTEAFF
once | TRBJ1-2 | TRBV9 | NA | TGTGCCAGCAGCGTAGGGGCAGACGACTATGGCTACACCTTC | CASSVGADDYGYTF
NA | TRBJ2-1 | TRBV29-1 | NA | TGCAGCGTTGAACGACAGGAAATTCACAATGAGCAGTTCTTC | CSVERQEIHNEQFF
many | TRBJ2-1 | TRBV5-1 | TRBD2 | TGCGCCAGCAGCTTGGCGGGAGGGTCGGGGGATGAGCAGTTCTTC | CASSLAGGSGDEQFF
NA | TRBJ2-7 | TRBV5-5 | NA | TGTGCCAGCAGCTGGGACCGACCCTCCTACGAGCAGTACTTC | CASSWDRPSYEQYF
NA | TRBJ2-2 | TRBV5-1 | TRBD2 | TGCGCCAGCAGCTTGGGAGCGGGGGGCCGCACCGGGGAGCTGTTTTTT | CASSLGAGGRTGELFF
many | TRBJ1-1 | TRBV7-9 | TRBD1 | TGTGCCAGCAGCTCTTTATCAGGGGGAAATGTGAACACTGAAGCTTTCTTT | CASSSLSGGNVNTEAFF
few | TRBJ2-7 | TRBV11-1 | NA | TGTGCCAGCAGCTTATCCCGTAGGAGGGGGAAGAAAAACTACGAGCAGTACTTC | CASSLSRRRGKKNYEQYF
once | TRBJ2-3 | TRBV6-2/TRBV6-3 | TRBD1 | TGTGCCAGCCAGCGGACAGGGGCTTTGGAAGTGGCAGATACGCAGTATTTT | CASQRTGALEVADTQYF
NA | TRBJ1-2 | TRBV30 | TRBD1 | TGTGCCTGGGATCCGGGACAGCCAACCTATGGCTACACCTTC | CAWDPGQPTYGYTF
NA | TRBJ1-1 | TRBV18 | NA | TGTGCCAGCTCACCACCATATGGGGCTGGTACTGAAGCTTTCTTT | CASSPPYGAGTEAFF
many | TRBJ2-7 | TRBV28 | NA | TGTGCCAGCAGCCCCCTCGAGGGCGGCTACGAGCAGTACTTC | CASSPLEGGYEQYF
NA | TRBJ1-5 | TRBV19 | TRBD1 | TGTGCCAGTAGTATTGATGGCAGGGGGTCTCAGCCCCAGCATTTT | CASSIDGRGSQPQHF
few | TRBJ1-5 | TRBV20-1 | NA | TGCAGTGCTAGTCTTCAGGGGTCGGGGCAGCCCCAGCATTTT | CSASLQGSGQPQHF
NA | TRBJ1-5 | TRBV28 | NA | TGTGCCAGCAGTTTATGGAGGGTTGCCAATCAGCCCCAGCATTTT | CASSLWRVANQPQHF
NA | TRBJ1-1 | TRBV6-1 | NA | TGTGCCAGCAGTTACAGTAGGGGCAGTACTGAAGCTTTCTTT | CASSYSRGSTEAFF
NA | TRBJ1-2 | TRBV5-5 | NA | TGTGCCAGCAGCTTGGTCTCGGGGCGGGATATCTATGGCTACACCTTC | CASSLVSGRDIYGYTF
few | TRBJ2-1 | TRBV5-1 | TRBD2 | TGCGCCAGCAGCACCACTAGCGCTGTATGGGAGCAGTTCTTC | CASSTTSAVWEQFF
many | TRBJ1-5 | TRBV6-1 | TRBD1 | TGTGCCAGCAGTTCGGGACAGGGAAGTCAGCCCCAGCATTTT | CASSSGQGSQPQHF
NA | TRBJ1-3 | TRBV10-3 | NA | TGTGCCATCAGGGCCCAACTGGAGCAGAGAAACACCATATATTTT | CAIRAQLEQRNTIYF
few | TRBJ2-1 | TRBV9 | NA | TGTGCCAGCGGAACAAATGAGCAGTTCTTC | CASGTNEQFF
NA | TRBJ2-3 | TRBV19 | TRBD1 | TGTGCCAGTAGTATCAGCATACAGGGGACCTCAGATACGCAGTATTTT | CASSISIQGTSDTQYF
few | TRBJ2-5 | TRBV20-1 | NA | TGCAGTGCTAGCCCGTCGGAGACCCAGTACTTC | CSASPSETQYF
NA | TRBJ2-5 | TRBV7-7 | TRBD1 | TGTGCTAGCAGCCCGGACAGGGGGCAGGAGACCCAGTACTTC | CASSPDRGQETQYF
NA | TRBJ2-3 | TRBV4-2 | TRBD2 | TGTGCCAGCAGCCGGACCGGGACTACAAACACAGATACGCAGTATTTT | CASSRTGTTNTDTQYF
NA | TRBJ2-2 | TRBV12-3/TRBV12-4 | NA | TGTGCCAGCAGTCCGCACGCGGGGTTTCGGGAGCTGTTTTTT | CASSPHAGFRELFF
NA | TRBJ2-5 | TRBV7-6 | TRBD1 | TGTGCCAGCAGCTTCAGACAGGGGAGGCAAGAGACCCAGTACTTC | CASSFRQGRQETQYF
few | TRBJ1-3 | TRBV20-1 | NA | TGCAGTGCTAGACTTATTGAGGAGGCTGGAAACACCATATATTTT | CSARLIEEAGNTIYF
many | TRBJ2-5 | TRBV20-1 | TRBD2 | TGCAGTGCTACTAGCGGGGGGGTCCAAGAGACCCAGTACTTC | CSATSGGVQETQYF
NA | TRBJ2-1 | TRBV18 | NA | TGTGCCAGCTCACCAAGACAGCGGAGCTCCTACAATGAGCAGTTCTTC | CASSPRQRSSYNEQFF
few | TRBJ2-7 | TRBV7-9 | TRBD1 | TGTGCCAGCAGCGAGGGACAGTACTACGAGCAGTACTTC | CASSEGQYYEQYF
many | TRBJ1-6 | TRBV5-1 | TRBD1 | TGCGCCAGCAGCTTGTCCGGGACAGGGAGCCTGAATTCACCCCTCCACTTT | CASSLSGTGSLNSPLHF
many | TRBJ2-1 | TRBV12-3/TRBV12-4 | NA | TGTGCCAGCAGCTTAGTTGGTGAGCAGTTCTTC | CASSLVGEQFF
NA | TRBJ1-2 | TRBV10-3 | NA | TGTGCCGTCCTCAGGGCGGTAACGGACTATGGCTACACCTTC | CAVLRAVTDYGYTF
NA | TRBJ1-6 | TRBV12-3/TRBV12-4 | NA | TGTGCCAGCAGTTTTGACCAGTATTCACCCCTCCACTTT | CASSFDQYSPLHF
NA | TRBJ2-7 | TRBV19 | NA | TGTGCCAGTAGCTATACAGGACAGCTCGAGCAGTACTTC | CASSYTGQLEQYF
NA | TRBJ2-2 | TRBV4-1 | NA | TGCGCCAGCAGCCCCCGTGCAGGGTACACCGGGGAGCTGTTTTTT | CASSPRAGYTGELFF
many | TRBJ2-3 | TRBV28 | TRBD1 | TGTGCCAGCAGTTCCACAGGGGGTGGGTCAGATACGCAGTATTTT | CASSSTGGGSDTQYF
NA | TRBJ2-2 | TRBV6-1 | TRBD2 | TGTGCCAGCACCGAAAGACTAGCAGTGACCGGGGAGCTGTTTTTT | CASTERLAVTGELFF
many | TRBJ2-3 | TRBV5-1 | NA | TGCGCCAGCCAAAGGGAGGCAGATACGCAGTATTTT | CASQREADTQYF
few | TRBJ2-5 | TRBV20-1 | TRBD2 | TGCAGTGCTAGAACAAGACTAGCTACAGATCAATTGACCCAGTACTTC | CSARTRLATDQLTQYF
few | TRBJ2-1 | TRBV18 | NA | TGTGCCAGCTCACCGCTCGGACTCAAAGGGAATGAGCAGTTCTTC | CASSPLGLKGNEQFF
few | TRBJ2-5 | TRBV20-1 | NA | TGCAGTGCTCCCCGACTAGTTGTGGAAGAGACCCAGTACTTC | CSAPRLVVEETQYF
NA | TRBJ1-5 | TRBV19 | TRBD1 | TGTGCCAGTAGTATAGATGGAGGGGGCTATCAGCCCCAGCATTTT | CASSIDGGGYQPQHF
few | TRBJ2-7 | TRBV3-1 | NA | TGTGCCAGCAGCCATGGGTTCTACGAGCAGTACTTC | CASSHGFYEQYF
once | TRBJ2-1 | TRBV4-2 | TRBD2 | TGTGCCAGCGGCCAGAAGACTAGCGGGAGTTTCTATGAGCAGTTCTTC | CASGQKTSGSFYEQFF
NA | TRBJ1-2 | TRBV5-1 | NA | TGCGCCAGCAGCTTTACCGGGACACAGTATGGCTACACCTTC | CASSFTGTQYGYTF
NA | TRBJ2-3 | TRBV6-1 | TRBD2 | TGTGCCAGCAGTCCTCAGTCTAGCGGGGCAGATACGCAGTATTTT | CASSPQSSGADTQYF
few | TRBJ1-6 | TRBV3-1 | NA | TGTGCCAGCACCTATGGGGGATTGGAATCACCCCTCCACTTT | CASTYGGLESPLHF
few | TRBJ2-1 | TRBV19 | TRBD2 | TGTGCCAGTAGTTCAAATATGGGCGGGGGGGCTTCCGCGAATGAGCAGTTCTTC | CASSSNMGGGASANEQFF
few | TRBJ1-5 | TRBV20-1 | NA | TGCAGTGCTAGAGACATTATCAGTAGCAATCAGCCCCAGCATTTT | CSARDIISSNQPQHF